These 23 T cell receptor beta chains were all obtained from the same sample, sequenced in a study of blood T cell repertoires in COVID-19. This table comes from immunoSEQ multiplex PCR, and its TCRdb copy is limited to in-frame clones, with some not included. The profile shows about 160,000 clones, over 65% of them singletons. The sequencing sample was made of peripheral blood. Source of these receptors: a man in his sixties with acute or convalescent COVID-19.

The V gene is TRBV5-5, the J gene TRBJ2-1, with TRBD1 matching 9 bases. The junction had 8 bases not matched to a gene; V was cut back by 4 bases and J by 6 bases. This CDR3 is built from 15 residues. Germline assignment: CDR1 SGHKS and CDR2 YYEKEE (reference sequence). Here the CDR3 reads CASSGGTGLLNEQFF. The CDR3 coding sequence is TGTGCCAGCAGCGGGGGGACAGGGTTACTCAATGAGCAGTTCTTC.

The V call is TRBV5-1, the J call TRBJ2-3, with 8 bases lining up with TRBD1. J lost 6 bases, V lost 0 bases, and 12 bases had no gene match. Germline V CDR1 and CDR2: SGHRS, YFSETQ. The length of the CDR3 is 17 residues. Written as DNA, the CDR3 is TGCGCCAGCAGCTTGGGTCGGACAGGGTCTAGGGTGGATACGCAGTATTTT. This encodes CASSLGRTGSRVDTQYF.

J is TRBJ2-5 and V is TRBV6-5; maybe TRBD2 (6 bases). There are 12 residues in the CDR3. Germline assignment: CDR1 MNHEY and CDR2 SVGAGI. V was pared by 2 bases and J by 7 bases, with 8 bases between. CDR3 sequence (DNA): TGTGCCAGCAGTTACGCGGGGCTGACCCAGTACTTC. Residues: CASSYAGLTQYF.

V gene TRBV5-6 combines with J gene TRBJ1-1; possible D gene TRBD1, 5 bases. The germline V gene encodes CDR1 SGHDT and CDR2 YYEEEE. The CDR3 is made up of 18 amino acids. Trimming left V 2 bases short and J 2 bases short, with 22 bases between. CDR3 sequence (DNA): TGTGCCAGCAGCTTAGGGATGGGGACTCCCACATCCAACACTGAAGCTTTCTTT. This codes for CASSLGMGTPTSNTEAFF.

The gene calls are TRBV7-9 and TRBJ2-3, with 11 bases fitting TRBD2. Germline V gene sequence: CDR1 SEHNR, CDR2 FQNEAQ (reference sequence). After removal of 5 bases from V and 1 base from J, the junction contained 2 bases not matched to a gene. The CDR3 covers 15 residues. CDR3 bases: TGTGCCAGCAGCGCGACTAGCGGGGGCACAGATACGCAGTATTTT. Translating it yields CASSATSGGTDTQYF. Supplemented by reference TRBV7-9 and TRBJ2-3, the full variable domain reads DTGVSQNPRHKITKRGQNVTFRCDPISEHNRLYWYRQTLGQGPEFLTYFQNEAQLEKSRLLSDRFSAERPKGSFSTLEIQRTEQGDSAMYLCASSATSGGTDTQYFGPGTRLTVL.

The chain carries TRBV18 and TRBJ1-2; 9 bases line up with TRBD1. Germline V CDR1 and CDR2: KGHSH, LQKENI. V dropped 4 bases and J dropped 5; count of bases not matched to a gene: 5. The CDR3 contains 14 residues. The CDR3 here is CASSLGQGRYGYTF. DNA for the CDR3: TGTGCCAGCTCACTGGGACAGGGACGGTATGGCTACACCTTC.

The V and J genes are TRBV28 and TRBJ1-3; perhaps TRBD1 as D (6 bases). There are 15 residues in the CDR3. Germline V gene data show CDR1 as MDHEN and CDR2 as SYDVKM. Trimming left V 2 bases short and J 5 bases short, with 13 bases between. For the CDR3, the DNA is TGTGCCAGCAGTTTAAGAGGGGGGGGGAGAAACACCATATATTTT. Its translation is CASSLRGGGRNTIYF. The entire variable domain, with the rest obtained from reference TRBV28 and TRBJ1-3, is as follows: DVKVTQSSRYLVKRTGEKVFLECVQDMDHENMFWYRQDPGLGLRLIYFSYDVKMKEKGDIPEGYSVSREKKERFSLILESASTNQTSMYLCASSLRGGGRNTIYFGEGSWLTVV.

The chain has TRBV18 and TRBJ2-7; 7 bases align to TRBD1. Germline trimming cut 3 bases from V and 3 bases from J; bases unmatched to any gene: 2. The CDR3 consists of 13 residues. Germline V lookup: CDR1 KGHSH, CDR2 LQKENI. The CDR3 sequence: CASSPGQHYEQYF. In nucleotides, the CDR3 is TGTGCCAGCTCACCGGGACAGCACTACGAGCAGTACTTC.

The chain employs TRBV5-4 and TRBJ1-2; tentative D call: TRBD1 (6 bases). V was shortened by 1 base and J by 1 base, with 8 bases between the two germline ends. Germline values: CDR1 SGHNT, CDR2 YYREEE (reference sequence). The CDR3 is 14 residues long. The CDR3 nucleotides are TGTGCCAGCAGCTTGCAGGGGATTAACTATGGCTACACCTTC. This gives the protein CASSLQGINYGYTF.

Written as DNA, the CDR3 is TGTGCCAGTAGTATAGGGGGCCAGGGGGCCGGCGATGAAAAACTGTTTTTT. This encodes CASSIGGQGAGDEKLFF. V usage is TRBV19 and J usage is TRBJ1-4; 8 bases line up with TRBD1. CDR1 and CDR2 (germline): LNHDA, SQIVND (reference sequence). J lost 6 bases, V lost 1 base, and 10 bases had no gene match. CDR3 length: 17 residues.

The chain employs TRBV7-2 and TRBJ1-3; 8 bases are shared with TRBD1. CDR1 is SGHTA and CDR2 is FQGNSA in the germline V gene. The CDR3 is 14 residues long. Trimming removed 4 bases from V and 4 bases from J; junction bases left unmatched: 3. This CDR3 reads CASSSGQGGNTIYF. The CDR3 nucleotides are TGTGCCAGCAGCTCCGGACAGGGAGGAAACACCATATATTTT.

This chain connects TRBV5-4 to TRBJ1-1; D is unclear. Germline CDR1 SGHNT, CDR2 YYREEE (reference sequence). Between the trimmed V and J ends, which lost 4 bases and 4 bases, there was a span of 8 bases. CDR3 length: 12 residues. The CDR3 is CASSLYSTEAFF. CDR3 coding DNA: TGTGCCAGCAGCCTTTATAGCACTGAAGCTTTCTTT.

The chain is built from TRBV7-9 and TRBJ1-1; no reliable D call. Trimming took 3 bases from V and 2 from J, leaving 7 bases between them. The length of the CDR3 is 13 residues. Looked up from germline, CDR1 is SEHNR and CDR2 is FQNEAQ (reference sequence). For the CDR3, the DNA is TGTGCCAGCAGCTTCGAGGGAAACACTGAAGCTTTCTTT. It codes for CASSFEGNTEAFF.

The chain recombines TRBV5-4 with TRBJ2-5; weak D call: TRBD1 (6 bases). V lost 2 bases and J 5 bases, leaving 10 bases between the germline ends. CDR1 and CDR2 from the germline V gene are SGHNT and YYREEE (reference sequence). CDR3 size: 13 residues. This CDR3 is CASSFGGTETQYF. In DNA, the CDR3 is TGTGCCAGCAGCTTTGGGGGCACGGAGACCCAGTACTTC.

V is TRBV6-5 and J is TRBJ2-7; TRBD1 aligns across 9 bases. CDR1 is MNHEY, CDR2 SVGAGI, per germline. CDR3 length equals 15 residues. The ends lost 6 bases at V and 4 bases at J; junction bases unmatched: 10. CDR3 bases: TGTGCCAGCAGAGATCCGGGACAGGGAACTTACGAGCAGTACTTC. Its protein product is CASRDPGQGTYEQYF.

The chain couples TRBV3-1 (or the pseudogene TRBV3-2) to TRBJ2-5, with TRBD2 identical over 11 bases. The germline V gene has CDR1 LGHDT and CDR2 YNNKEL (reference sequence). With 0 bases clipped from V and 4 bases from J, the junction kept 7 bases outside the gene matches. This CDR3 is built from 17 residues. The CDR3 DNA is TGTGCCAGCAGCCAAGATTCCCCTAGCGGGGGGCGAGAGACCCAGTACTTC. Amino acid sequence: CASSQDSPSGGRETQYF.

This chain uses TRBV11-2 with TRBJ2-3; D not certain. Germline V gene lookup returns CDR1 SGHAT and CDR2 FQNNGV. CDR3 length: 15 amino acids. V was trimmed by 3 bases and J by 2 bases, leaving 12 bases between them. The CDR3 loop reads CASSFQRLNTDTQYF. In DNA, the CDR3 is TGTGCCAGCAGCTTTCAGAGGTTGAACACAGATACGCAGTATTTT.

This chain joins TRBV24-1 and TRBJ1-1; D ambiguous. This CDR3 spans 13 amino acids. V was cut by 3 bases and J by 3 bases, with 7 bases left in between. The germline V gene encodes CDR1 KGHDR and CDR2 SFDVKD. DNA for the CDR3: TGTGCCACCAGTGATGCGGACTACACTGAAGCTTTCTTT. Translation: CATSDADYTEAFF.

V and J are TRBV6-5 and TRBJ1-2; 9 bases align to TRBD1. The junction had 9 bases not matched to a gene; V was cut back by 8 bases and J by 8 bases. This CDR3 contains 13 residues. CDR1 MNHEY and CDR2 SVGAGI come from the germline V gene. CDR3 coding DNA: TGTGCCAGCTCACAGGGGGCACGTTGGGGCTACACCTTC. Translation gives CASSQGARWGYTF.

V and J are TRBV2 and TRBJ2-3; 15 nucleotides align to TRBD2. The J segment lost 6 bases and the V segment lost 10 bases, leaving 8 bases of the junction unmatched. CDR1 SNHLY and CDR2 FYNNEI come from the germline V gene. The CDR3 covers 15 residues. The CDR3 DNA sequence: TGTGCCACGGGACTAGCGGGGGGTCCGAAGGATACGCAGTATTTT. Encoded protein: CATGLAGGPKDTQYF.

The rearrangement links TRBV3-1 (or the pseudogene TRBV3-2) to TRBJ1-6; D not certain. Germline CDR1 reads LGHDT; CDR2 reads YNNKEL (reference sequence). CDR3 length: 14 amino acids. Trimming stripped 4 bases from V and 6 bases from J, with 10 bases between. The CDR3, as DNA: TGTGCCAGCAGCCTCCAACAATCTAATTCACCCCTCCACTTT. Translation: CASSLQQSNSPLHF.

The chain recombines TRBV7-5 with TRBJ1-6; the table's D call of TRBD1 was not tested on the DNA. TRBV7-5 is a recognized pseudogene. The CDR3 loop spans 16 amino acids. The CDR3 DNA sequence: TGTGTCAGAAGCACCCCGACAGGGAGAAATAATTCACCCCTCCACTTT. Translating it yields CVRSTPTGRNNSPLHF.

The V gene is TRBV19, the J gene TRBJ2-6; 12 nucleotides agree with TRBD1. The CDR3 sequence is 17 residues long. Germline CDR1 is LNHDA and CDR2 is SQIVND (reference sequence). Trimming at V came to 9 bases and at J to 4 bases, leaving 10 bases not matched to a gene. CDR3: CASKRDRGPGGANVLTF. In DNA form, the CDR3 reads TGTGCCAGCAAGAGGGACAGGGGGCCGGGCGGGGCCAACGTCCTGACTTTC.